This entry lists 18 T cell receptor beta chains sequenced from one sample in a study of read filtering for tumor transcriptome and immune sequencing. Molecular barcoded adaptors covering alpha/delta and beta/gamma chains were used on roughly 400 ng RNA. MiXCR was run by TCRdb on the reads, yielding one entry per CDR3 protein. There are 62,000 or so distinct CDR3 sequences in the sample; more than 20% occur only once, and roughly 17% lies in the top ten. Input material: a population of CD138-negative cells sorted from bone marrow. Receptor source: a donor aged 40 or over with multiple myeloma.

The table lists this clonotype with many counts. The DNA of the CDR3 is TGTGCCAGCAGCTTAGGGACAGGGGATGAAAAACTGTTTTTT. Protein product: CASSLGTGDEKLFF. V is TRBV7-9 and J is TRBJ1-4; 9 positions agree with TRBD1. The CDR3 sequence is 14 residues long. Looked up from germline, CDR1 is SEHNR and CDR2 is FQNEAQ (reference sequence). Germline trimming cut 1 base from V and 6 bases from J; bases unmatched to any gene: 0.

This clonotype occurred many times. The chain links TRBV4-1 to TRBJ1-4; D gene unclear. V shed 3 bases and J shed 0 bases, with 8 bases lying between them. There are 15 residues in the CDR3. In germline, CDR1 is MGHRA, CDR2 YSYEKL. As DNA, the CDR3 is TGCGCCAGCAGCCACCCAGAAACAACTAATGAAAAACTGTTTTTT. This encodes CASSHPETTNEKLFF.

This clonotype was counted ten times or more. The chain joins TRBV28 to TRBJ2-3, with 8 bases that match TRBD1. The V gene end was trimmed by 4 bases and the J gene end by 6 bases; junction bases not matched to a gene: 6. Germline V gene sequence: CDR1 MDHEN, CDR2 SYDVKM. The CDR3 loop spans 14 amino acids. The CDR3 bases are TGTGCCAGCAGTTCGACAGGGGCCGGGGATACGCAGTATTTT. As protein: CASSSTGAGDTQYF.

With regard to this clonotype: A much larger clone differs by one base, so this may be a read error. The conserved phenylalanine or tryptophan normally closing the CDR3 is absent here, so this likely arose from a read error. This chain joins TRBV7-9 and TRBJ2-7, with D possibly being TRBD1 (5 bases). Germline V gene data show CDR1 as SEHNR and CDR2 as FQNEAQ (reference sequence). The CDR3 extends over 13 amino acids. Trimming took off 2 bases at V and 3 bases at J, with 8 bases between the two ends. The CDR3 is CASSLRGNYEQYL. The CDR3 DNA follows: TGTGCCAGCAGCTTAAGGGGCAACTACGAGCAGTACCTC.

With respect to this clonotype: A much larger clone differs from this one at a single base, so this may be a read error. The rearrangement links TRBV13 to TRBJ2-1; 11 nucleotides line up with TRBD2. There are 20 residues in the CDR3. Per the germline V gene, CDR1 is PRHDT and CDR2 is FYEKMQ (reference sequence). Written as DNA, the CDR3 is TGTGCCGGCAGCTTAGATTTCGGGACTAGCGGTAATAGAGCTTACAATGAGCAGTTCTTC. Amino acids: CAGSLDFGTSGNRAYNEQFF.

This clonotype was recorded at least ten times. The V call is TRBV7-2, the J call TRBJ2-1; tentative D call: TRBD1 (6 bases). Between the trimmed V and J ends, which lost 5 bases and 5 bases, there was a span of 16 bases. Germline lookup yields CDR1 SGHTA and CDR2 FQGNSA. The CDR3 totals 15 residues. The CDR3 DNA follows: TGTGCCAGCAGCCAGGGGACCGTGAGACACAATGAGCAGTTCTTC. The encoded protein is CASSQGTVRHNEQFF.

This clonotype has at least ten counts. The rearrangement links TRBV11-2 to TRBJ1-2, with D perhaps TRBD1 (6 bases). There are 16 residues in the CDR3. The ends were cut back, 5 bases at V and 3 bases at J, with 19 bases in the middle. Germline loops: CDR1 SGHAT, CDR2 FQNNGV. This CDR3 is CASSQRMGGHYYGYTF. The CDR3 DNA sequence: TGTGCCAGCAGCCAAAGGATGGGGGGACACTACTATGGCTACACCTTC.

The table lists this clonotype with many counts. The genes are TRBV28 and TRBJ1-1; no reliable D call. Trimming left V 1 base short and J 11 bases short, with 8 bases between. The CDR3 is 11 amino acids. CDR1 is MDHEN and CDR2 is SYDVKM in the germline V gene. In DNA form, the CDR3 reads TGTGCCAGCAGTTTATCCCGAGGGGCTTTCTTT. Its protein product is CASSLSRGAFF.

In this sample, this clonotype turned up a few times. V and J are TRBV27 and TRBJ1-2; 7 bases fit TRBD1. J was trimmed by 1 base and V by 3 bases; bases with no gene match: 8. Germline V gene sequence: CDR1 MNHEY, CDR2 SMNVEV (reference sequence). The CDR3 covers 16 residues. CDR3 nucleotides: TGTGCCAGCAGTTTGAGGGGACAGCCACTTAACTATGGCTACACCTTC. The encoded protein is CASSLRGQPLNYGYTF.

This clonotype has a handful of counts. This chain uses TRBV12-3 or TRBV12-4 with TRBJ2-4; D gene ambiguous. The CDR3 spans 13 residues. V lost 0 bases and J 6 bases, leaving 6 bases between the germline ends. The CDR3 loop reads CASSLAQPNIQYF. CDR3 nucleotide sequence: TGTGCCAGCAGTTTAGCCCAGCCAAACATTCAGTACTTC.

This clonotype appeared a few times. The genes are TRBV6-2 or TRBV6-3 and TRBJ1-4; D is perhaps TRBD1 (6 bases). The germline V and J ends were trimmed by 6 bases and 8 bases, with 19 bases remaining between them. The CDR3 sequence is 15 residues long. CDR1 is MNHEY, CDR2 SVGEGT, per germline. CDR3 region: CASSLTGTPKEKLFF. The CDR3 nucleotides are TGTGCCAGCAGCCTCACCGGGACACCGAAGGAAAAACTGTTTTTT.

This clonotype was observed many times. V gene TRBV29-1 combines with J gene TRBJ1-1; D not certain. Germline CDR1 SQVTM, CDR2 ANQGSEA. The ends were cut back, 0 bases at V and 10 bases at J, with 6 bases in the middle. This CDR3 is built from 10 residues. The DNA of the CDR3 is TGCAGCGTTGAAGAGGTCCGAGCTTTCTTT. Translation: CSVEEVRAFF.

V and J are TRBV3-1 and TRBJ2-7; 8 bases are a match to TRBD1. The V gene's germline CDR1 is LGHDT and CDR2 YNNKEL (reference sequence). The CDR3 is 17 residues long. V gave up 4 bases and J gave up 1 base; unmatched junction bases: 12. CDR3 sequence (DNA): TGTGCCAGCAGCCCCGCCCCGGGGACAGGACATTCCTACGAGCAGTACTTC. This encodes CASSPAPGTGHSYEQYF.

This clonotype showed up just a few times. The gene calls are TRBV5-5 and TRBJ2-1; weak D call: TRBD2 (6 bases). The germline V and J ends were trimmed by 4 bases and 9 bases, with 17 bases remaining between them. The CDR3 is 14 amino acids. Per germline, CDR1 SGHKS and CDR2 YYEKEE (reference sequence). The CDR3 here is CASSHDYGSGEQFF. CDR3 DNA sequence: TGTGCCAGCAGCCATGACTACGGTAGCGGTGAGCAGTTCTTC.

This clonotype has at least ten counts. CDR3 sequence reads: CSVGVAAGSEQYF. The CDR3 DNA reads TGCAGCGTTGGGGTGGCCGCTGGGAGCGAGCAGTACTTC. The V and J genes are TRBV29-1 and TRBJ2-7; D possibly corresponds to TRBD2 (5 bases). In germline, CDR1 is SQVTM, CDR2 ANQGSEA. The CDR3 covers 13 residues. V was pared by 4 bases and J by 6 bases, with 16 bases between.

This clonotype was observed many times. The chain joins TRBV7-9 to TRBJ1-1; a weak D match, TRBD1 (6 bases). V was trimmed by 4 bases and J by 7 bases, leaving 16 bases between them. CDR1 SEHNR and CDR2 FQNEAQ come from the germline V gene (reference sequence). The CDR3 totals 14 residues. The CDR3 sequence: CASSSLGTQFEAFF. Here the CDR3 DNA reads TGTGCCAGCAGCTCACTAGGGACACAATTTGAAGCTTTCTTT. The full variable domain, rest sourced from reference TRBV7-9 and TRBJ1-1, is DTGVSQNPRHKITKRGQNVTFRCDPISEHNRLYWYRQTLGQGPEFLTYFQNEAQLEKSRLLSDRFSAERPKGSFSTLEIQRTEQGDSAMYLCASSSLGTQFEAFFGQGTRLTVV.

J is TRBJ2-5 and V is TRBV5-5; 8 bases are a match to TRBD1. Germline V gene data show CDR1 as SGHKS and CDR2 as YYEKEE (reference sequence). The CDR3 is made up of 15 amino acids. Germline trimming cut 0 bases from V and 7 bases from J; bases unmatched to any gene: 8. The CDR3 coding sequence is TGTGCCAGCAGCTTGGACAGGGGGTCTAGGGGGACCCAGTACTTC. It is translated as CASSLDRGSRGTQYF.

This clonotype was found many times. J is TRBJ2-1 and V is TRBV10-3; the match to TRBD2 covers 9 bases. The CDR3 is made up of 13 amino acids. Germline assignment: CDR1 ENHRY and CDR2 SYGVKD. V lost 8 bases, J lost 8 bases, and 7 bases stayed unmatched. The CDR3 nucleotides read TGTGCCATCGAGGCGGGGGGGCATCATGAGCAGTTCTTC. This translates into CAIEAGGHHEQFF.